The clone carrying this T cell receptor beta chain is a singleton in its sample. Its matching antigen is unknown. Trimming shortened V by 4 bases and J by 4 bases, and 8 bases separated the two germline ends. The CDR3 runs 14 residues. Germline V gives CDR1 SNHLY, CDR2 FYNNEI. The sample belongs to a study of T cell responses to AZD1222 COVID-19 vaccine. Study-level information: Whether given at about 4 or about 12 weeks, second doses were pooled. Study findings and constraints: Donors, mostly white British, included more females; clonal diversity was possibly underestimated. Only a handful of AZD1222 recipients tested seropositive at baseline.

TCRdb keeps only in-frame clones here, not all; method: immunoSEQ multiplex PCR. The data show about 180,000 clones, just over 90% seen once. The clonotype comes from an adult in good health. This material consisted of peripheral blood, taken on day 0 of AZD1222 vaccination. The chain couples TRBV2 to TRBJ1-6; D remains ambiguous. The CDR3 bases are TGTGCCAGCAGTGTCGCAGGTTATAATTCACCCCTCCACTTT. Its protein is CASSVAGYNSPLHF.